Included here is one T cell receptor beta chain sequence, with context. Antigen: not known. There are 14 residues in the CDR3. With 0 bases removed from V and 6 bases from J, the gap between germline ends came to 10 bases. In germline, CDR1 is SGHDT, CDR2 YYEEEE. The data belong to a study of T cell repertoires in cytomegalovirus infection. Whole-study findings and limits: In two of eight donors, the top clonotype was HLA-C-restricted CMV-specific. Cumulative public TCR beta family frequency identified CMV carriers with the relevant HLA.

A single record per CDR3 protein comes from TCRdb applying MiXCR to the reads. Here the sample spans 640,000 or so distinct CDR3 sequences, roughly 36% being singletons. The sequence was collected from a human donor in good health (CMV status not recorded). Some clones in this sample may be carry-over from other donors' samples. Sequences were derived from cultured PBMCs, sampled from culture after CMV antigen stimulation. The J gene is TRBJ1-5, the V gene TRBV5-6, with a possible D match to TRBD1 (6 bases). The CDR3 here is CASSLGQAIQPQHF. CDR3 coding DNA: TGTGCCAGCAGCTTGGGACAGGCTATTCAGCCCCAGCATTTT. Together with reference TRBV5-6 and TRBJ1-5, the CDR3 gives the full variable domain: DAGVTQSPTHLIKTRGQQVTLRCSPKSGHDTVSWYQQALGQGPQFIFQYYEEEERQRGNFPDRFSGHQFPNYSSELNVNALLLGDSALYLCASSLGQAIQPQHFGDGTRLSIL.